The 17 T cell receptor beta chains below come from one sample, sequenced in a study of T cells expressing NK-cell markers. TCRdb reprocessed the 5' RACE reads and keeps a single row for each CDR3 protein, giving no DNA. This repertoire comprises some 450,000 distinct CDR3 sequences; its ten largest clones make up roughly 8%. The sequenced material came from blood T cells: a sorted CD56 or NKG2C T cell subset, CD4+ or CD8+ T cells, or bulk PBMC T cells (not recorded which). The receptors were sampled from a woman aged 18 to 75 in good health.

The V and J genes are TRBV12-3 or TRBV12-4 and TRBJ1-2. This CDR3 is 17 amino acids long. CDR3 protein: CASSLAPSLPVLDGYTF.

The chain couples TRBV28 to TRBJ1-1. Germline CDR1 is MDHEN and CDR2 is SYDVKM. The CDR3 is made up of 13 amino acids. CDR3 region: CASSTRGGSEAFF.

This chain uses TRBV12-3 or TRBV12-4 with TRBJ2-1; the D gene TCRdb calls, TRBD1, cannot be checked with no DNA. This CDR3 region has 13 residues. The CDR3 sequence: CASRFPGDNEQFF.

The chain joins TRBV7-2 to TRBJ2-1; absent DNA, TCRdb's TRBD2 call cannot be checked. Germline CDR1 SGHTA, CDR2 FQGNSA. This CDR3 has 13 amino acids. CDR3 loop: CASSPTRNNEQFF.

The chain employs TRBV7-6 and TRBJ2-5; TCRdb's D call, TRBD1, is unchecked because there is no DNA. The CDR3 totals 14 residues. In germline, CDR1 is SGHVS, CDR2 FNYEAQ. The CDR3 here is CASSSRTGLETQYF.

The chain is built from TRBV20-1 and TRBJ1-6; TCRdb's D gene call, TRBD1, goes unchecked for lack of DNA. The CDR3 has 18 residues. The germline CDR1 and CDR2 sequences are DFQATT and SNEGSKA (reference sequence). CDR3 amino acids: CSATPLNRTGSYNSPLHF.

This chain connects TRBV7-8 to TRBJ2-1; the TCRdb call, TRBD2, lacks DNA for checking. Germline-derived CDR1 and CDR2 are SGHVS and FQNEAQ. The CDR3 length is 17 residues. This CDR3 reads CASSSTLLAGGSGEQFF.

The J gene is TRBJ1-2, the V gene TRBV7-8; TCRdb's assignment of TRBD1 cannot be checked, as there is no DNA. CDR3 size: 15 residues. CDR1 is SGHVS, CDR2 FQNEAQ, per germline. The CDR3: CASSPGQGRNYGYTF.

The chain's CDR3 is CASSLRRRDTGELFF. V usage is TRBV5-4 and J usage is TRBJ2-2. In germline, CDR1 is SGHNT, CDR2 YYREEE (reference sequence). CDR3 length equals 15 residues.

The gene calls are TRBV12-3 or TRBV12-4 and TRBJ1-1; no DNA is available, so the TRBD1 call from TCRdb remains unchecked. This CDR3 comprises 15 residues. CDR3 sequence reads: CASRRNPEAGREAFF.

The chain uses TRBV20-1 and TRBJ1-2; the D call of TRBD1 rests on TCRdb alone, since no DNA is present to check it. Germline CDR1 is DFQATT and CDR2 is SNEGSKA (reference sequence). This CDR3 spans 12 amino acids. The CDR3 sequence is CSAMKGQAGYTF.

The chain uses TRBV15 and TRBJ2-6; there is no DNA to check the TCRdb D call of TRBD1. The CDR3 has 16 residues. Germline CDR1 is LNHNV and CDR2 is YYDKDF (reference sequence). The CDR3 region is CATSRRDRAGANVLTF. Full variable domain (rest looked up from reference TRBV15 and TRBJ2-6): DAMVIQNPRYQVTQFGKPVTLSCSQTLNHNVMYWYQQKSSQAPKLLFHYYDKDFNNEADTPDNFQSRRPNTSFCFLDIRSPGLGDTAMYLCATSRRDRAGANVLTFGAGSRLTVL.

CDR3 sequence reads: CATISPGVPKAFF. V usage is TRBV10-3 and J usage is TRBJ1-1. This CDR3 region has 13 residues. Germline CDR1 reads ENHRY; CDR2 reads SYGVKD.

V usage is TRBV24-1 and J usage is TRBJ2-1; the D gene TCRdb calls, TRBD1, cannot be checked with no DNA. CDR1 and CDR2 from the germline V gene are KGHDR and SFDVKD. The CDR3 length is 16 residues. The CDR3 reads CATSDLGADSYNEQFF.

The rearrangement joins TRBV11-2 to TRBJ2-7; TCRdb lists TRBD2, though no DNA is available to test this call. CDR1 and CDR2 (germline): SGHAT, FQNNGV. CDR3 length equals 17 residues. The CDR3 region is CASSSIGLPLGSYEQYF.

The genes are TRBV13 and TRBJ2-1. CDR1 and CDR2 from the germline V gene are PRHDT and FYEKMQ (reference sequence). The CDR3 extends over 17 amino acids. This CDR3 reads CASSLDSVTRSYNEQFF.

The chain combines TRBV5-1 with TRBJ2-2. The CDR3 contains 13 residues. Germline values: CDR1 SGHRS, CDR2 YFSETQ. CDR3 sequence reads: CASSSMGTGELFF.